Detailed here is one T cell receptor (beta chain). Its matching antigen is unknown. The data stem from a study of response to subunit inactivated influenza vaccine. TCRdb itself ran the RT-PCR reads through MiXCR, one entry per CDR3 protein. The sample lists about 500,000 distinct CDR3 sequences; about 15% were seen once. CDR3 length equals 13 residues. The V gene lost 2 bases and the J gene lost 6 bases, with 11 bases spanning the gap. Germline V gene sequence: CDR1 SGHRS, CDR2 YFSETQ. General study results and limits: Each seasonal flu vaccination may recruit only limited new T cells, authors suggested.

V gene TRBV5-1 combines with J gene TRBJ1-2, with D possibly matching TRBD1 (5 bases). The sequence came from a man aged 50 to 69 who received an inactivated influenza vaccine. This material consisted of CD4+ T cells sorted from PBMCs, taken roughly 24 months after vaccination. The CDR3 region has the DNA TGCGCCAGCAGCTTATCGGGGACGGATGGCTACACCTTC. Translated: CASSLSGTDGYTF.